This T cell receptor (beta chain) was observed in a study of identical twins. V lost 1 base to trimming and J lost 10 bases, with 25 bases between them. Germline CDR1 and CDR2: LGHDT and YNNKEL (reference sequence). The CDR3 extends over 17 amino acids. Healthy Caucasians made up all donors. Concerning this clonotype: The antigen is not known.

Study observations and caveats: The abundant beta clonotypes from cord blood had fewer insertions, and memory repertoires had none of this. When twins shared out-of-frame alpha sequences, those sequences had excess low generation probability.

TCRdb reprocessed the 5' RACE reads via MiXCR and lists one record per CDR3 protein. The sample consists of approximately 680,000 distinct CDR3 sequences, 7% to 7.5% of them appearing once. The same data also contributed to another study, on yellow fever vaccine responses in identical twins. That study adds: Twins' vaccine T cell response reportedly gave the appearance of partial convergence and partial personalization.

The TCR sequence derives from a woman under 30 in good health. This chain uses TRBV3-1 with TRBJ1-1; D might be TRBD1 (6 bases). Material for sequencing was PBMCs. For the CDR3, the DNA is TGTGCCAGCAGCCAAGGGTTTAGGGGGGTTTCTGAACGGGGAGCTTTCTTT. It specifies CASSQGFRGVSERGAFF.